This T cell receptor beta chain was documented in a study of PD-1 blockade in classical Hodgkin lymphoma. Findings and limits, study-wide: The origin of the repertoire differences remains undefined, with disease activity or prior therapy as possible causes. Relapsed/refractory patients reportedly had the lowest baseline TCR diversity, below newly diagnosed patients, who were below healthy donors.

Here immunoSEQ multiplex PCR was the method, and the copy in TCRdb shows in-frame clones only, minus some. The sample lists 20,000 to 25,000 clones, 65% to 90% occurring once. Notes on this clone: Antigen: not known.

All patients experienced relapse after autologous stem cell transplantation, and brentuximab vedotin exposure was variable. Best responses were complete response, partial response or progressive disease. Trimming took off 1 base at V and 1 base at J, with 11 bases between the two ends. This CDR3 comprises 15 residues. Germline-derived CDR1 and CDR2 are GTSNPN and SVGIG (reference sequence). This clonotype was sampled from a human donor with classical Hodgkin lymphoma. The sequences come from peripheral blood mononuclear cells (PBMCs), collected before the second cycle of nivolumab. V is TRBV30 and J is TRBJ1-5; D is undetermined. The CDR3 nucleotides are TGTGCCTGGAGTGGCATAGGGCCCAGCAATCAGCCCCAGCATTTT. This sequence encodes CAWSGIGPSNQPQHF.